These T cell receptor beta chains were read from a single sample in a study of blood T cell repertoires in COVID-19. TCRdb's table, derived via immunoSEQ multiplex PCR, lists solely in-frame clones and lacks some. Of about 240,000 clones in the sample, roughly 80% are singletons; the top ten hold around 3.5%. Material: PBMCs or T cells enriched from blood (not recorded which). The receptors were sampled from a woman in her thirties or forties who had been exposed to COVID-19. Both conserved end residues are part of each CDR3. A D gene is named only where the DNA matches it firmly. Only some rows state a clone size, as once, few, many or a class for expanded clones.

size,D,V,length,J,CDR3,DNA
NA,TRBD2,TRBV10-3,19,TRBJ2-2,CAILKGTSGGRSNTGELFF,TGTGCCATCCTAAAGGGGACTAGCGGGGGGCGATCGAACACCGGGGAGCTGTTTTTT
NA,NA,TRBV30,13,TRBJ1-5,CAWGDNSNQPQHF,TGTGCCTGGGGGGACAATAGCAATCAGCCCCAGCATTTT
NA,TRBD2,TRBV2,16,TRBJ2-1,CASSDGLAGGYNEQFF,TGTGCCAGCAGTGATGGATTAGCGGGGGGTTACAATGAGCAGTTCTTC
once,TRBD1,TRBV18,19,TRBJ1-1,CASSPRNSRDRAMNTEAFF,TGTGCCAGCTCACCACGTAATAGCCGGGACAGGGCCATGAACACTGAAGCTTTCTTT
NA,NA,TRBV2,14,TRBJ1-5,CASQSGVPGQPQHF,TGTGCCAGCCAGTCGGGGGTCCCAGGCCAGCCCCAGCATTTT
NA,NA,TRBV28,13,TRBJ1-3,CASSPVAGNTIYF,TGTGCCAGCAGCCCCGTCGCTGGAAACACCATATATTTT
NA,TRBD1,TRBV28,15,TRBJ2-3,CASSFRTGGQVTQYF,TGTGCCAGCAGTTTCCGGACAGGGGGTCAGGTGACGCAGTATTTT
NA,NA,TRBV30,14,TRBJ1-5,CAWSQGHPNQPQHF,TGTGCCTGGAGTCAAGGACACCCAAATCAGCCCCAGCATTTT
few,NA,TRBV4-1,19,TRBJ2-3,CASSQDSSKLVLGTDTQYF,TGCGCCAGCAGCCAAGATTCTTCTAAACTAGTTCTCGGCACAGATACGCAGTATTTT
few,NA,TRBV5-4,14,TRBJ1-2,CASSIDRWAYGYTF,TGTGCCAGCAGCATAGACAGGTGGGCCTATGGCTACACCTTC
NA,NA,TRBV4-2,15,TRBJ1-1,CASSQVGGSGTEAFF,TGTGCCAGCAGCCAAGTCGGGGGTTCGGGCACTGAAGCTTTCTTT